This T cell receptor (beta chain) is drawn from a study of blood T cell repertoires in COVID-19. Germline V lookup: CDR1 SGHVS, CDR2 FQNEAQ. The CDR3 has 14 amino acids. J gave up 3 bases and V 5 bases, and 4 bases lay outside the gene matches. TCRdb's copy holds only in-frame clones and misses some; the assay was immunoSEQ multiplex PCR. The data show about 16,000 clones, with about 81% seen just once and about 8.3% held by the top ten. This clone has a single count. The TCR originated in a man aged 55 to 70 with acute or convalescent COVID-19. The sequenced material came from peripheral blood. V and J are TRBV7-8 and TRBJ1-1; TRBD1 matches 9 bases. CDR3 region: CASSTRTGDTEAFF. The CDR3 DNA sequence: TGTGCCAGCAGCACCCGGACAGGGGACACTGAAGCTTTCTTT.